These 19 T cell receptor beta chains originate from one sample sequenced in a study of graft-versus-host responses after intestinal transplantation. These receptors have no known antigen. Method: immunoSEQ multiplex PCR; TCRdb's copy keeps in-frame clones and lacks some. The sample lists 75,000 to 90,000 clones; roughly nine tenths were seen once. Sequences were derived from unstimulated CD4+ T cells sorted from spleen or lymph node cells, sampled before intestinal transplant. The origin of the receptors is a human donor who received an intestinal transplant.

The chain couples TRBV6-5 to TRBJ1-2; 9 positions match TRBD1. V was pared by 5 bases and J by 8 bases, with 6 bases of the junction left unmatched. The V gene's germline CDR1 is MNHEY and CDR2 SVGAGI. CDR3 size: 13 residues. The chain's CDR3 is CASSVQGARGYTF. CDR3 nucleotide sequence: TGTGCCAGCAGTGTACAGGGGGCGCGAGGCTACACCTTC.

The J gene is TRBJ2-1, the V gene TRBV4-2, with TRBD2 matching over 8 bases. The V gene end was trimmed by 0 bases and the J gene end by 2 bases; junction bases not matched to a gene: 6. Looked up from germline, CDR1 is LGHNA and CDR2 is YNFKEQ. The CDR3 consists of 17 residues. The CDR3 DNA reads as TGTGCCAGCAGCCAAGAGGTCAGAGCGGGAGCCTACAATGAGCAGTTCTTC. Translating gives CASSQEVRAGAYNEQFF.

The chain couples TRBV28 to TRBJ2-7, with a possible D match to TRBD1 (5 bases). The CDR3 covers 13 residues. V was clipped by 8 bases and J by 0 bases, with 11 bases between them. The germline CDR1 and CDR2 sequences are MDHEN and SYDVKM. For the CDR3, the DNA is TGTGCCAGCGTGCCAGGGAACTCCTACGAGCAGTACTTC. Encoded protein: CASVPGNSYEQYF.

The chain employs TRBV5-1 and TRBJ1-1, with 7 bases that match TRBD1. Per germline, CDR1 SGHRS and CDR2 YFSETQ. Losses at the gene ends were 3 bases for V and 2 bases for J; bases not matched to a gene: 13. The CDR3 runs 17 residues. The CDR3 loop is CASSWGMLTGLNTEAFF. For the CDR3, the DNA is TGCGCCAGCAGCTGGGGGATGTTGACAGGGTTAAACACTGAAGCTTTCTTT.

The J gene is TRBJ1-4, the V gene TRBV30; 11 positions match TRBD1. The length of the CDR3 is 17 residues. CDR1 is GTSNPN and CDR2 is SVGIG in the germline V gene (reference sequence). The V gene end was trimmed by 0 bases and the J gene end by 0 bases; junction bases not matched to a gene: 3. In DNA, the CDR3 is TGTGCCTGGAGTGTACCGGGACAGGGGGCAACTAATGAAAAACTGTTTTTT. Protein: CAWSVPGQGATNEKLFF.

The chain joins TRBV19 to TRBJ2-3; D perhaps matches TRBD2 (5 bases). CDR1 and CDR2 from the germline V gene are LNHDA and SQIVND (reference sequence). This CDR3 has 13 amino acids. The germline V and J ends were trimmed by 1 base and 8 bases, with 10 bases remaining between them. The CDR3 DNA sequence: TGTGCCAGTAGTATAGGGCTAGCCGCTACGCAGTATTTT. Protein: CASSIGLAATQYF.

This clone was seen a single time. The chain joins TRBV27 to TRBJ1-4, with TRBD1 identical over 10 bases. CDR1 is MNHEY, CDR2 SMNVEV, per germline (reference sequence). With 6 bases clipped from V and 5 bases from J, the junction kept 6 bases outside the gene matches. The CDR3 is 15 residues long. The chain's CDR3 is CASSPRQGANEKLFF. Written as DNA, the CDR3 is TGTGCCAGCAGCCCTAGACAGGGGGCCAATGAAAAACTGTTTTTT.

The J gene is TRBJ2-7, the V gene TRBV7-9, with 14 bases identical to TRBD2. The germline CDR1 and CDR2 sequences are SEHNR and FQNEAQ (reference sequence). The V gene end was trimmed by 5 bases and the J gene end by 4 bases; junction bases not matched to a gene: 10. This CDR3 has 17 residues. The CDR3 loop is CASSPGLAGDRIYEQYF. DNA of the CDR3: TGTGCCAGCAGCCCGGGACTAGCGGGAGACAGAATATACGAGCAGTACTTC.

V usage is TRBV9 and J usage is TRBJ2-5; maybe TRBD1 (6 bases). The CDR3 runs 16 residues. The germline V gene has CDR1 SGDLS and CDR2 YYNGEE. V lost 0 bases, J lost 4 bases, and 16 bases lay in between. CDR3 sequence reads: CASSVEQGMWAETQYF. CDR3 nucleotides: TGTGCCAGCAGCGTAGAGCAGGGGATGTGGGCAGAGACCCAGTACTTC.

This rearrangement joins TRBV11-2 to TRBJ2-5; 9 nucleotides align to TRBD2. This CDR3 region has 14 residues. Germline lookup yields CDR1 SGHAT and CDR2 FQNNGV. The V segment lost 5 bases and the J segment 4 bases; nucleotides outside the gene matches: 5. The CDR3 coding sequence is TGTGCCAGCAGCGGAGCGGGGGGAGCAGAGACCCAGTACTTC. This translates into CASSGAGGAETQYF.

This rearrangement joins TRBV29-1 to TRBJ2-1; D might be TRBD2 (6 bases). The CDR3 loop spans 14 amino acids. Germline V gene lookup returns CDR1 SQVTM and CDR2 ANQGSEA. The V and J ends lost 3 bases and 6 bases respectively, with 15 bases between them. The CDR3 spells CSVDWGEWSNEQFF. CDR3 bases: TGCAGCGTTGATTGGGGGGAGTGGAGCAATGAGCAGTTCTTC.

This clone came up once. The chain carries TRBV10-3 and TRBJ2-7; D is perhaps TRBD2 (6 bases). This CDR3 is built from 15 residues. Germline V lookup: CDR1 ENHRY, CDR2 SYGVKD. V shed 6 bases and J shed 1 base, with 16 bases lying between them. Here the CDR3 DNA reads TGTGCCATCAGGGCTGAAGGCGGGGTGTCCTACGAGCAGTACTTC. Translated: CAIRAEGGVSYEQYF.

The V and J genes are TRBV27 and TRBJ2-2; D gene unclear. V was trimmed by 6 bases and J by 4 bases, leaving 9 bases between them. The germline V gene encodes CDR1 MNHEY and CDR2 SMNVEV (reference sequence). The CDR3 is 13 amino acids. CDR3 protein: CASRSAGTGELFF. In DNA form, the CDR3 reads TGTGCCAGCAGGTCCGCCGGCACCGGGGAGCTGTTTTTT.

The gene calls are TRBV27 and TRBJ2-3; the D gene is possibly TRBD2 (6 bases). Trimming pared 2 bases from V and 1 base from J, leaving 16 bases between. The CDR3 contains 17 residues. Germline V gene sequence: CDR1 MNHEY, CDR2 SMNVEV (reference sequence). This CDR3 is CASSLVGLGEGTDTQYF. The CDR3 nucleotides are TGTGCCAGCAGTTTAGTCGGCCTGGGGGAGGGCACAGATACGCAGTATTTT.

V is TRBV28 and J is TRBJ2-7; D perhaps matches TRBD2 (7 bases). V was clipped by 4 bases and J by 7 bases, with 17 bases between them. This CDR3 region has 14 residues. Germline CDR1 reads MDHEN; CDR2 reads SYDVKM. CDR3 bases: TGTGCCAGCAGTTCCCCCCGGGGGGCGGGGGAGCAGTACTTC. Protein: CASSSPRGAGEQYF.

The CDR3 loop reads CASSPGLAGHNEQFF. In DNA, the CDR3 is TGTGCCAGCAGCCCTGGACTAGCGGGACACAATGAGCAGTTCTTC. The V call is TRBV5-4, the J call TRBJ2-1; 12 nucleotides line up with TRBD2. The CDR3 extends over 15 amino acids. CDR1 SGHNT and CDR2 YYREEE come from the germline V gene (reference sequence). The ends lost 4 bases at V and 5 bases at J; junction bases unmatched: 4.

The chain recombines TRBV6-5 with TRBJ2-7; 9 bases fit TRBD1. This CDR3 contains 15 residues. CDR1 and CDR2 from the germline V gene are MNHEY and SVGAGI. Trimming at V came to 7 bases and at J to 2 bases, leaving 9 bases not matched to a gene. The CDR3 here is CASKTTGTGTYEQYF. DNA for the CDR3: TGTGCCAGCAAAACCACCGGGACAGGGACCTACGAGCAGTACTTC.

For the CDR3, the DNA is TGTGCCAGCGGGACAGGAGGGAGAGATACGCAGTATTTT. It encodes CASGTGGRDTQYF. This rearrangement joins TRBV2 to TRBJ2-3; the match to TRBD1 covers 8 bases. Trimming at V came to 8 bases and at J to 5 bases, leaving 6 bases not matched to a gene. There are 13 residues in the CDR3. Germline V gene data show CDR1 as SNHLY and CDR2 as FYNNEI.

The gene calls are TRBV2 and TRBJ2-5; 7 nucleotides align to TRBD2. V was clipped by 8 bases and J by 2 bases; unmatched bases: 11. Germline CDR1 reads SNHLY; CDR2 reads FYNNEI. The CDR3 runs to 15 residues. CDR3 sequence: CASLSDSGPQETQYF. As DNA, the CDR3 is TGTGCCAGCCTGTCGGATAGCGGGCCGCAAGAGACCCAGTACTTC.